These 9 T cell receptor beta chains share one sample of origin, sequenced in a study of T cell responses to AZD1222 COVID-19 vaccine. Clones were read by immunoSEQ multiplex PCR, and TCRdb kept only the in-frame ones, dropping some. Among 100,000 to 150,000 clones listed, around 84% were seen once. This material consisted of peripheral blood, taken on day 0 of AZD1222 vaccination. These receptors all stem from an adult in good health.

The rearrangement joins TRBV19 to TRBJ1-1, with 7 nucleotides matching TRBD1. Unmatched junction bases numbered 10, after V lost 6 bases and J lost 0 bases. Germline V CDR1 and CDR2: LNHDA, SQIVND (reference sequence). CDR3 length equals 16 residues. This chain's CDR3 is CASRTGLTRMNTEAFF. CDR3 DNA sequence: TGTGCCAGTAGGACAGGGCTTACCCGCATGAACACTGAAGCTTTCTTT.

This chain joins TRBV7-8 and TRBJ1-6; D gene unclear. V lost 2 bases to trimming and J lost 6 bases, with 20 bases between them. CDR3 length equals 18 residues. In germline, CDR1 is SGHVS, CDR2 FQNEAQ. Here the CDR3 DNA reads TGTGCCAGCAGCTTAAGTACAGTAAAGGGAAGATCTAATTCACCCCTCCACTTT. This encodes CASSLSTVKGRSNSPLHF. Combining the CDR3 with reference TRBV7-8 and TRBJ1-6 gives the whole variable domain GAGVSQSPRYKVAKRGQDVALRCDPISGHVSLFWYQQALGQGPEFLTYFQNEAQLDKSGLPSDRFFAERPEGSVSTLKIQRTQQEDSAVYLCASSLSTVKGRSNSPLHFGNGTRLTVT.

The rearrangement uses TRBV7-2 and TRBJ1-2, with 7 positions matching TRBD1. The CDR3 length is 14 residues. With V trimmed by 6 bases and J by 5 bases, 9 bases remained unmatched. Germline V lookup: CDR1 SGHTA, CDR2 FQGNSA. CDR3 nucleotide sequence: TGTGCCAGCAGACGGGACAGTACCCAATATGGCTACACCTTC. Protein: CASRRDSTQYGYTF.

This chain uses TRBV29-1 with TRBJ2-3, with D uncertain. The CDR3 consists of 14 residues. V was shortened by 3 bases and J by 0 bases, with 10 bases between the two germline ends. Germline assignment: CDR1 SQVTM and CDR2 ANQGSEA. DNA for the CDR3: TGCAGCGTTGAGGCCAGGTCAAGCACAGATACGCAGTATTTT. It translates to CSVEARSSTDTQYF.

The rearrangement joins TRBV5-1 to TRBJ1-1, with no clear D. V lost 3 bases, J lost 1 base, and 4 bases lay in between. The CDR3 spans 12 residues. CDR1 and CDR2 (germline): SGHRS, YFSETQ. In nucleotides, the CDR3 is TGCGCCAGCAGCTATTCGAACACTGAAGCTTTCTTT. Amino acids: CASSYSNTEAFF.

The chain carries TRBV19 and TRBJ1-5; D may be TRBD1 (6 bases). The CDR3 runs to 14 residues. Trimming shortened V by 11 bases and J by 6 bases, and 20 bases separated the two germline ends. Germline loops: CDR1 LNHDA, CDR2 SQIVND (reference sequence). The CDR3 protein is CASRGRGVSQPQHF. In nucleotides, the CDR3 is TGTGCCTCAAGGGGGAGGGGGGTCAGTCAGCCCCAGCATTTT.

The rearrangement uses TRBV7-2 and TRBJ2-5; D tentatively fits TRBD1 or TRBD2 (6 bases each). Germline V CDR1 and CDR2: SGHTA, FQGNSA. The CDR3 has 14 residues. V lost 5 bases and J lost 7, with 17 bases in between. CDR3 DNA: TGTGCCAGCAGCCAAAATCGGGGGCTGTGGACCCAGTACTTC. Translating it yields CASSQNRGLWTQYF.

The chain links TRBV28 to TRBJ2-3; no definite D call. This CDR3 has 16 amino acids. Trimming took off 2 bases at V and 0 bases at J, with 12 bases between the two ends. Germline CDR1 reads MDHEN; CDR2 reads SYDVKM. CDR3 bases: TGTGCCAGCAGTTTAAGTGACCGCCAAAGCACAGATACGCAGTATTTT. It codes for CASSLSDRQSTDTQYF.

J is TRBJ1-5 and V is TRBV24-1; maybe TRBD1 (6 bases). The CDR3 runs 14 residues. Germline lookup yields CDR1 KGHDR and CDR2 SFDVKD. V was pared by 3 bases and J by 5 bases, with 10 bases between. This CDR3 reads CATSDGNRDQPQHF. In DNA form, the CDR3 reads TGTGCCACCAGTGATGGGAACAGGGATCAGCCCCAGCATTTT.